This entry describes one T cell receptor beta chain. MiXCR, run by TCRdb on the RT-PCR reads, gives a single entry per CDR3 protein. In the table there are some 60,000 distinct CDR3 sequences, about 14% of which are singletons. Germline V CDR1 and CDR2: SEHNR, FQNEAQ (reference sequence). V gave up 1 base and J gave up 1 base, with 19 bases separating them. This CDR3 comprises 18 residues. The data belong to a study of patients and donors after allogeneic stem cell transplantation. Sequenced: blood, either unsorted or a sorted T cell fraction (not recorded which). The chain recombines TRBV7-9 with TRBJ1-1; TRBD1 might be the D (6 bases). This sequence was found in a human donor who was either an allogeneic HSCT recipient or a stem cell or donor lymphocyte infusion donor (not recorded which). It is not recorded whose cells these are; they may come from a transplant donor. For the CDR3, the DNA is TGTGCCAGCAGCTTAGTCGCGAACCCCCTGGGGGCGAACACTGAAGCTTTCTTT. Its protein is CASSLVANPLGANTEAFF.